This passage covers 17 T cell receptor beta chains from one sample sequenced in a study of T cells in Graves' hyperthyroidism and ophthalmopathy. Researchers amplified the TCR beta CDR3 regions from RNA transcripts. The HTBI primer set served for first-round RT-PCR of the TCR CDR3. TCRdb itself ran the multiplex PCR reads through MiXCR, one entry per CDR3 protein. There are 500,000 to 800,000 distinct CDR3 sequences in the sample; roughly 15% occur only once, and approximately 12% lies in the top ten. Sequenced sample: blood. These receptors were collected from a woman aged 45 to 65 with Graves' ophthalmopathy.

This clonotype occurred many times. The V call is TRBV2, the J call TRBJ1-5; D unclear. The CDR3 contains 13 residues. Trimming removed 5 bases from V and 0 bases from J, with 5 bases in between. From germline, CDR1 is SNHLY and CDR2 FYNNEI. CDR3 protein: CASSSPSNQPQHF. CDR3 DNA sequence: TGTGCCAGCAGTTCGCCTAGCAATCAGCCCCAGCATTTT.

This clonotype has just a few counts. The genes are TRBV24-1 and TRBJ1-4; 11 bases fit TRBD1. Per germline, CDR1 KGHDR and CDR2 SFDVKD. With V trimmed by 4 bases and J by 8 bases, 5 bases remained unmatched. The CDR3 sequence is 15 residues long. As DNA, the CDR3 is TGTGCCACCAGTGACACCGGGACAGGGGGGGAAAAACTGTTTTTT. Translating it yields CATSDTGTGGEKLFF.

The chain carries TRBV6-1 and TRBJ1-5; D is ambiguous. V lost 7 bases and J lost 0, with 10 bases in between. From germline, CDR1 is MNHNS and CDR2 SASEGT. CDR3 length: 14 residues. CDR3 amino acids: CASNPTDSNQPQHF. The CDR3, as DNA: TGTGCCAGCAACCCCACAGATAGCAATCAGCCCCAGCATTTT.

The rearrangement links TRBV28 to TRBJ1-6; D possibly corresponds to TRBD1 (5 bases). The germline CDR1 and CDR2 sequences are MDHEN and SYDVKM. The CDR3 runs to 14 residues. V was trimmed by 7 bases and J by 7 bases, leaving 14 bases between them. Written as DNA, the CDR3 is TGTGCCAGCACCATAGACAGAGCGAATTCACCCCTCCACTTT. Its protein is CASTIDRANSPLHF.

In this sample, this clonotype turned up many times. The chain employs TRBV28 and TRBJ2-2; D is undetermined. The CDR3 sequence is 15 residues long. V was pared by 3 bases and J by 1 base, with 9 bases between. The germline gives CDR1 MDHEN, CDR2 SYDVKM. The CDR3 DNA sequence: TGTGCCAGCAGTTTTCGGGCCCTGAACACCGGGGAGCTGTTTTTT. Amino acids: CASSFRALNTGELFF.

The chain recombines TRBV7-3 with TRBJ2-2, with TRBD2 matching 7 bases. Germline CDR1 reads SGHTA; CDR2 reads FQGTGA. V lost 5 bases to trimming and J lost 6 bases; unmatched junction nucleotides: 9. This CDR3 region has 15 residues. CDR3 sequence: CASSGGDPGAGELFF. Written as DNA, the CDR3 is TGTGCCAGCAGCGGGGGGGACCCGGGGGCCGGGGAGCTGTTTTTT.

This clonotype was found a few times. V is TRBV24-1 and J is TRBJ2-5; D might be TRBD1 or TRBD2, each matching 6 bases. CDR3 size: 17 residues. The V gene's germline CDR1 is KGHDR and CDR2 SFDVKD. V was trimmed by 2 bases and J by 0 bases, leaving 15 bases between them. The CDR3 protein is CATSDSPGADYQETQYF. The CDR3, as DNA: TGTGCCACCAGTGATTCCCCGGGGGCGGATTACCAAGAGACCCAGTACTTC.

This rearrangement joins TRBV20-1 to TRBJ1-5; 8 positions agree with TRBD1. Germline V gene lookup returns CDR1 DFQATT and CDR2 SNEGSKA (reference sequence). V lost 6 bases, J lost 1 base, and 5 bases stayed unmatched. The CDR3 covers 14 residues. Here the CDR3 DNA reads TGCAGTGCCCTAGACAGGGGCAGCAATCAGCCCCAGCATTTT. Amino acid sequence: CSALDRGSNQPQHF.

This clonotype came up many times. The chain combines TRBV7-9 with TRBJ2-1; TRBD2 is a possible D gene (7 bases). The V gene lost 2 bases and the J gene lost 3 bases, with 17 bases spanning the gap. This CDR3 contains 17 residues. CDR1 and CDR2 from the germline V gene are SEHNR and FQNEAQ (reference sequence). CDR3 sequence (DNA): TGTGCCAGCAGCTTAAGAGGGGGGGCCGCCAACTACAATGAGCAGTTCTTC. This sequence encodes CASSLRGGAANYNEQFF.

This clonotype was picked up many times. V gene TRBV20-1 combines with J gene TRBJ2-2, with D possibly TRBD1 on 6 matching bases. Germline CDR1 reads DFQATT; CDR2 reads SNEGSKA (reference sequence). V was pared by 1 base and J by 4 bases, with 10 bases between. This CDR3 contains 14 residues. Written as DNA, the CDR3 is TGCAGTGCTAGAGTGGCAGGGGCCACCGGGGAGCTGTTTTTT. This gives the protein CSARVAGATGELFF.

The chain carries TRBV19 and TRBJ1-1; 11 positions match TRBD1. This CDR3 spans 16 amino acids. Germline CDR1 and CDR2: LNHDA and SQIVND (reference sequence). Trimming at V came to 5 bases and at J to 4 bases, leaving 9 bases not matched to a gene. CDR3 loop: CASSRNLGTGGTEAFF. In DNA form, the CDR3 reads TGTGCCAGTAGTCGAAACCTCGGGACAGGGGGCACTGAAGCTTTCTTT.

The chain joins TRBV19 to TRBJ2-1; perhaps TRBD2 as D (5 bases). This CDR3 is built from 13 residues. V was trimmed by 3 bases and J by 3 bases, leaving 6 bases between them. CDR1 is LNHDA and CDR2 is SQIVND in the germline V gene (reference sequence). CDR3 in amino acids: CASSMGDYNEQFF. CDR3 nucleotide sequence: TGTGCCAGTAGTATGGGAGACTACAATGAGCAGTTCTTC.

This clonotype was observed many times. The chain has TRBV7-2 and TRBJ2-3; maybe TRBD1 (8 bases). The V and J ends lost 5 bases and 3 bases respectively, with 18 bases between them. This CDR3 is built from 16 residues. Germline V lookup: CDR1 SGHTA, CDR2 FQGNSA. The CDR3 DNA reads TGTGCCAGCAGCCCACAGGGGGGGCGAGGAACAGATACGCAGTATTTT. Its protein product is CASSPQGGRGTDTQYF.

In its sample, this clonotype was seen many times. CDR3 protein: CAISESNPANYGYTF. In DNA form, the CDR3 reads TGTGCCATCAGTGAGTCGAATCCAGCGAACTATGGCTACACCTTC. This sequence joins TRBV10-3 and TRBJ1-2; D unclear. CDR3 length: 15 amino acids. Trimming stripped 0 bases from V and 2 bases from J, with 10 bases between. Germline assignment: CDR1 ENHRY and CDR2 SYGVKD.

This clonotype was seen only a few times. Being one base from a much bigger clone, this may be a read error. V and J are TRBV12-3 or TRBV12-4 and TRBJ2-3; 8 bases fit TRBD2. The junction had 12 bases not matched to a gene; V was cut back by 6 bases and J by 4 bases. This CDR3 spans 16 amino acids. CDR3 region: CASSLSPAGGADTQYF. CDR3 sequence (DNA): TGTGCCAGCAGCTTAAGTCCGGCGGGGGGCGCAGATACGCAGTATTTT.

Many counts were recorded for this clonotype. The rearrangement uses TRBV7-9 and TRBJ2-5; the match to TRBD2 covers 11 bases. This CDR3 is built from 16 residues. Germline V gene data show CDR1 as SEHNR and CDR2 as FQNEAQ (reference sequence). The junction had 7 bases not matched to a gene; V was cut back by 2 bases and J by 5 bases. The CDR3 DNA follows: TGTGCCAGCAGCTTACAACTAGCGGGAGATGCGGAGACCCAGTACTTC. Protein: CASSLQLAGDAETQYF.

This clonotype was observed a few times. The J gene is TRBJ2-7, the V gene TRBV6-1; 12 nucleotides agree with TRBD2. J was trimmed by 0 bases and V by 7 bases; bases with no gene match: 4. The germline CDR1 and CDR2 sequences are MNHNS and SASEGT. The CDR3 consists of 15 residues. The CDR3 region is CASKKTSGSSYEQYF. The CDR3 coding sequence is TGTGCCAGCAAAAAGACTAGCGGGAGCTCCTACGAGCAGTACTTC.